The rows below give T cell receptor beta chains drawn from one sample of a study of blood T cell repertoires in COVID-19. Sequencing was performed with immunoSEQ multiplex PCR; in TCRdb, only in-frame clones are kept and a portion is missing. This sample yields about 98,000 clones, of which roughly nine tenths are seen a single time; over 9% belongs to the top ten. What was sequenced was peripheral blood. Receptors were obtained from a man between 50 and 59 years old with acute or convalescent COVID-19. Both conserved end residues are part of each CDR3. The D gene is left open where the match is weak. A clone size is listed for some rows: how often the clone was seen (once, few, many), or a class if it is expanded.

CASRPYLNGEQYF | TGTGCCAGCAGGCCCTACCTGAACGGCGAGCAGTACTTC | TRBJ2-7 | . | . | TRBV6-5
CASSFQGRSSYNEQFF | TGTGCCAGTAGTTTCCAGGGCCGTAGCTCCTACAATGAGCAGTTCTTC | TRBJ2-1 | . | . | TRBV19
CASSIDRGNQPQHF | TGTGCCAGTAGTATCGACAGGGGCAATCAGCCCCAGCATTTT | TRBJ1-5 | TRBD1 | . | TRBV19
CASSLAGERTGELFF | TGTGCCAGCAGCCTAGCGGGAGAGCGCACCGGGGAGCTGTTTTTT | TRBJ2-2 | TRBD2 | . | TRBV5-4
CASSLEAGAGELFF | TGTGCCAGCAGCTTGGAGGCCGGGGCCGGGGAGCTGTTTTTT | TRBJ2-2 | . | . | TRBV5-6
CSVARQGAWRNTEAFF | TGCAGCGTTGCCCGACAGGGGGCTTGGAGGAACACTGAAGCTTTCTTT | TRBJ1-1 | TRBD1 | . | TRBV29-1
CASSQDPWDSRNTIYF | TGCGCCAGCAGCCAAGATCCTTGGGACTCACGAAACACCATATATTTT | TRBJ1-3 | . | . | TRBV4-1
CASSLESNNYGYTF | TGTGCCAGCAGCTTGGAGTCTAATAACTATGGCTACACCTTC | TRBJ1-2 | . | . | TRBV11-3
CASSQDTIRGGLAGGNTDTQYF | TGCGCCAGCAGCCAAGATACGATACGGGGGGGACTAGCGGGAGGCAACACAGATACGCAGTATTTT | TRBJ2-3 | TRBD2 | . | TRBV4-1
CASSLRRYRGLGVPQHF | TGTGCCAGCAGTTTAAGAAGGTACAGGGGGCTTGGTGTGCCCCAGCATTTT | TRBJ1-5 | TRBD1 | . | TRBV28
CASSTREANEQFF | TGTGCCAGCAGTACCCGTGAGGCGAATGAGCAGTTCTTC | TRBJ2-1 | . | once | TRBV6-5
CASSPGQSYEQYF | TGCGCCAGCAGCCCTGGACAGTCCTACGAGCAGTACTTC | TRBJ2-7 | . | . | TRBV5-1
CASSPPDGGAYNEQFF | TGTGCCAGCAGTCCACCAGACGGCGGAGCCTACAATGAGCAGTTCTTC | TRBJ2-1 | . | . | TRBV27
CASSQRGTSGMTQYF | TGTGCCAGCAGCCAACGCGGGACTAGCGGGATGACCCAGTACTTC | TRBJ2-5 | TRBD2 | . | TRBV27
CASSLSAWNTEAFF | TGTGCCAGCAGTTTATCAGCCTGGAACACTGAAGCTTTCTTT | TRBJ1-1 | . | . | TRBV27
CASSEGGQVEAFF | TGTGCCAGCTCAGAGGGGGGACAGGTTGAAGCTTTCTTT | TRBJ1-1 | TRBD1 | . | TRBV18
CSVEVGGPPMRFF | TGCAGCGTTGAAGTCGGGGGGCCCCCAATGAGGTTCTTC | TRBJ2-1 | . | . | TRBV29-1
CASSERRVTDTQYF | TGTGCCAGCAGTGAAAGGCGGGTCACAGATACGCAGTATTTT | TRBJ2-3 | . | . | TRBV2
CASSLQGLSSVSSYNEQFF | TGTGCCAGCAGCTTACAGGGACTCTCTAGCGTTAGCTCCTACAATGAGCAGTTCTTC | TRBJ2-1 | . | . | TRBV13
CASSAGTGESKLFF | TGTGCCAGCAGCGCAGGGACAGGGGAGTCAAAACTGTTTTTT | TRBJ1-4 | TRBD1 | few | TRBV11-2
CASRPGTVSNQPQHF | TGTGCCAGCAGGCCCGGGACAGTTAGCAATCAGCCCCAGCATTTT | TRBJ1-5 | TRBD1 | . | TRBV2
CASSPQYRRDEKLFF | TGTGCCAGCTCACCACAGTACAGGAGAGATGAAAAACTGTTTTTT | TRBJ1-4 | . | . | TRBV18
CATSLAGSTQYF | TGTGCCACCAGCCTAGCGGGATCTACGCAGTATTTT | TRBJ2-3 | TRBD2 | . | TRBV27
CASSKVGRSGRRNEQFF | TGTGCCAGCAGCAAAGTGGGTAGAAGCGGGAGAAGAAATGAGCAGTTCTTC | TRBJ2-1 | TRBD2 | . | TRBV14
CASSQVSGRGRNEQYF | TGTGCCAGCAGCCAAGTAAGCGGCAGGGGGCGCAATGAGCAGTACTTC | TRBJ2-7 | TRBD1 | . | TRBV3-1/TRBV3-2
CATSRETGSLHF | TGTGCCACCAGCAGAGAGACAGGGTCGCTCCACTTT | TRBJ1-6 | TRBD1 | . | TRBV15
CASTVADYRDEQFF | TGTGCCAGCACCGTGGCGGACTACCGGGATGAGCAGTTCTTC | TRBJ2-1 | . | . | TRBV7-8
CSVEEGRDLSVAEPSTDTQYF | TGCAGCGTTGAAGAGGGGCGGGACTTATCGGTAGCGGAGCCCAGCACAGATACGCAGTATTTT | TRBJ2-3 | . | . | TRBV29-1